The 19 T cell receptor beta chains reported below all come from one sample, sequenced in a study of blood T cell repertoires in COVID-19. Produced via immunoSEQ multiplex PCR; TCRdb's table is partial and in-frame only. Here the sample spans some 180,000 clones, about 80% being singletons. Input material: peripheral blood. The receptor source for this set is a woman older than 75 with acute or convalescent COVID-19.

This clone was observed once. The CDR3 sequence is CASSLGGGQETQYF. DNA of the CDR3: TGCGCCAGCAGCTTGGGAGGGGGTCAAGAGACCCAGTACTTC. This chain joins TRBV5-1 and TRBJ2-5, with D tentatively TRBD1 (6 bases). V shed 0 bases and J shed 2 bases, with 8 bases lying between them. Germline V gene sequence: CDR1 SGHRS, CDR2 YFSETQ. There are 14 residues in the CDR3.

V usage is TRBV11-2 and J usage is TRBJ1-2, with TRBD1 matching over 8 bases. The CDR3 sequence is 13 residues long. Germline loops: CDR1 SGHAT, CDR2 FQNNGV. V was clipped by 5 bases and J by 8 bases; unmatched bases: 7. The CDR3 protein is CASSPLRGRGYTF. DNA for the CDR3: TGTGCCAGCAGCCCCCTCAGGGGGCGAGGCTACACCTTC. The entire variable domain, with the rest obtained from reference TRBV11-2 and TRBJ1-2, is as follows: EAGVAQSPRYKIIEKRQSVAFWCNPISGHATLYWYQQILGQGPKLLIQFQNNGVVDDSQLPKDRFSAERLKGVDSTLKIQPAKLEDSAVYLCASSPLRGRGYTFGSGTRLTVV.

The chain combines TRBV19 with TRBJ2-1, with 8 bases aligning to TRBD2. The CDR3 is 12 residues long. V gave up 3 bases and J gave up 9 bases; unmatched junction bases: 1. Germline V gives CDR1 LNHDA, CDR2 SQIVND (reference sequence). This CDR3 reads CASSMGTSEQFF. CDR3 in DNA: TGTGCCAGTAGTATGGGGACTAGTGAGCAGTTCTTC.

The V gene is TRBV5-4, the J gene TRBJ1-1, with no clear D. Germline CDR1 is SGHNT and CDR2 is YYREEE (reference sequence). Deletions cut 2 bases from V and 1 base from J, with 9 bases between. The CDR3 is 14 residues long. CDR3 in DNA: TGTGCCAGCAGCTTATCACTGCCGAACACTGAAGCTTTCTTT. This codes for CASSLSLPNTEAFF.

The count of this clone is one. CDR3 bases: TGTGCCAGTAGTATATCTCTCGGCGGGACAGGATCTACTGAAAAACTGTTTTTT. Its protein product is CASSISLGGTGSTEKLFF. The chain links TRBV19 to TRBJ1-4, with 8 bases identical to TRBD1. CDR3 length equals 18 residues. CDR1 and CDR2 from the germline V gene are LNHDA and SQIVND (reference sequence). The trim removed 2 bases at V and 7 bases at J, leaving 15 bases unmatched.

This chain connects TRBV18 to TRBJ2-1, with 7 bases lining up with TRBD1. The J segment lost 5 bases and the V segment lost 3 bases, leaving 4 bases of the junction unmatched. Germline-derived CDR1 and CDR2 are KGHSH and LQKENI. This CDR3 comprises 14 residues. CDR3 bases: TGTGCCAGCTCACCCTGGACAGGTAACAATGAGCAGTTCTTC. Encoded protein: CASSPWTGNNEQFF.

This clone was counted a single time. The chain combines TRBV6-5 with TRBJ1-2; a weak D match, TRBD1 (5 bases). This CDR3 is 11 amino acids long. Trimming cost V 8 bases and J 8 bases, with 12 bases left between them. The V gene's germline CDR1 is MNHEY and CDR2 SVGAGI. For the CDR3, the DNA is TGTGCCAGCGGCCGGGGGGACGGCTACACCTTC. Translation: CASGRGDGYTF.

This chain connects TRBV4-1 to TRBJ1-2; weak D call: TRBD1 (5 bases). Germline CDR1 MGHRA, CDR2 YSYEKL. Trimming pared 4 bases from V and 0 bases from J, leaving 12 bases between. The CDR3 consists of 15 residues. The CDR3 sequence is CASSPTPTANYGYTF. In DNA form, the CDR3 reads TGCGCCAGCAGCCCAACGCCGACAGCTAACTATGGCTACACCTTC.

The V gene is TRBV19, the J gene TRBJ2-2; weak D call: TRBD1 (5 bases). This CDR3 contains 14 residues. The germline gives CDR1 LNHDA, CDR2 SQIVND (reference sequence). Trimming pared 0 bases from V and 4 bases from J, leaving 6 bases between. DNA for the CDR3: TGTGCCAGTAGTATAGATCAGGGCACCGGGGAGCTGTTTTTT. This encodes CASSIDQGTGELFF.

J is TRBJ1-6 and V is TRBV7-2; perhaps TRBD1 as D (6 bases). V was shortened by 3 bases and J by 9 bases, with 15 bases between the two germline ends. The CDR3 spans 15 residues. Looked up from germline, CDR1 is SGHTA and CDR2 is FQGNSA. In DNA, the CDR3 is TGTGCCAGCAGCTTCGTTACAGGGTCCGGTTCACCCCTCCACTTT. Translated, it gives CASSFVTGSGSPLHF.

The chain combines TRBV5-1 with TRBJ2-3; 10 bases are shared with TRBD2. The CDR3 is 18 residues long. Trimming removed 0 bases from V and 0 bases from J; junction bases left unmatched: 7. CDR1 and CDR2 (germline): SGHRS, YFSETQ. The CDR3 spells CASSLAAGGLSSTDTQYF. The CDR3 region has the DNA TGCGCCAGCAGCTTGGCAGCGGGGGGGCTTTCTAGCACAGATACGCAGTATTTT.

The chain joins TRBV5-4 to TRBJ2-4; perhaps TRBD1 as D (6 bases). The germline gives CDR1 SGHNT, CDR2 YYREEE (reference sequence). V was clipped by 4 bases and J by 8 bases, with 13 bases between them. This CDR3 is 13 amino acids long. The CDR3 loop reads CASSPLSGDIQYF. DNA for the CDR3: TGTGCCAGCAGCCCACTGTCAGGGGACATTCAGTACTTC. The whole variable domain, filled in from reference TRBV5-4 and TRBJ2-4, reads ETGVTQSPTHLIKTRGQQVTLRCSSQSGHNTVSWYQQALGQGPQFIFQYYREEENGRGNFPPRFSGLQFPNYSSELNVNALELDDSALYLCASSPLSGDIQYFGAGTRLSVL.

The chain employs TRBV5-6 and TRBJ1-2; D gene ambiguous. The CDR3 spans 12 residues. Trimming took off 1 base at V and 6 bases at J, with 7 bases between the two ends. Germline values: CDR1 SGHDT, CDR2 YYEEEE. The CDR3: CASSLYRDGYTF. The CDR3 region has the DNA TGTGCCAGCAGCTTGTACAGAGATGGCTACACCTTC.

This chain uses TRBV13 with TRBJ2-3, with 11 positions matching TRBD2. The V and J ends lost 2 bases and 6 bases, in that order; junction bases with no gene match: 16. There are 19 residues in the CDR3. The germline CDR1 and CDR2 sequences are PRHDT and FYEKMQ (reference sequence). The CDR3 loop is CASSLIFPSLAGARDTQYF. The CDR3 nucleotides read TGTGCCAGCAGCTTAATCTTCCCCTCACTAGCGGGGGCCCGGGATACGCAGTATTTT.

The chain recombines TRBV3-1 (or the pseudogene TRBV3-2) with TRBJ2-2; tentatively, D is TRBD1 (6 bases). The CDR3 is made up of 14 amino acids. Germline V gene sequence: CDR1 LGHDT, CDR2 YNNKEL (reference sequence). The germline V and J ends were trimmed by 4 bases and 5 bases, with 11 bases remaining between them. The CDR3 sequence: CASSPPTGTGELFF. For the CDR3, the DNA is TGTGCCAGCAGCCCTCCGACAGGAACCGGGGAGCTGTTTTTT.

The chain joins TRBV7-2 to TRBJ2-1; a weak D match, TRBD1 (5 bases). Trimming removed 4 bases from V and 12 bases from J, with 16 bases in between. CDR1 is SGHTA and CDR2 is FQGNSA in the germline V gene. The length of the CDR3 is 13 residues. The chain's CDR3 is CASSSTGSMGQFF. Written as DNA, the CDR3 is TGTGCCAGCAGCTCCACAGGTTCCATGGGGCAGTTCTTC.

The chain is built from TRBV24-1 and TRBJ2-5; D gene uncertain. This CDR3 has 13 residues. V was shortened by 9 bases and J by 2 bases, with 12 bases between the two germline ends. In germline, CDR1 is KGHDR, CDR2 SFDVKD. CDR3: CATYPRGQETQYF. CDR3 nucleotides: TGTGCCACCTACCCTCGAGGACAAGAGACCCAGTACTTC.

The rearrangement uses TRBV15 and TRBJ1-6, with a weak D call TRBD1 (6 bases). CDR3 length: 16 amino acids. V was clipped by 1 base and J by 5 bases, with 12 bases between them. Germline values: CDR1 LNHNV, CDR2 YYDKDF (reference sequence). The CDR3 loop reads CATSRGRGANNSPLHF. CDR3 bases: TGTGCCACCAGCAGAGGTCGGGGGGCGAATAATTCACCCCTCCACTTT.

The chain couples TRBV18 to TRBJ2-2, with D tentatively TRBD2 (6 bases). Germline V gene sequence: CDR1 KGHSH, CDR2 LQKENI. The CDR3 is 18 residues long. V gave up 2 bases and J gave up 6 bases, with 22 bases separating them. The CDR3 region has the DNA TGTGCCAGCTCACCAACTTCAGGAGGGATTATTGGCTCCGGGGAGCTGTTTTTT. Its protein product is CASSPTSGGIIGSGELFF.